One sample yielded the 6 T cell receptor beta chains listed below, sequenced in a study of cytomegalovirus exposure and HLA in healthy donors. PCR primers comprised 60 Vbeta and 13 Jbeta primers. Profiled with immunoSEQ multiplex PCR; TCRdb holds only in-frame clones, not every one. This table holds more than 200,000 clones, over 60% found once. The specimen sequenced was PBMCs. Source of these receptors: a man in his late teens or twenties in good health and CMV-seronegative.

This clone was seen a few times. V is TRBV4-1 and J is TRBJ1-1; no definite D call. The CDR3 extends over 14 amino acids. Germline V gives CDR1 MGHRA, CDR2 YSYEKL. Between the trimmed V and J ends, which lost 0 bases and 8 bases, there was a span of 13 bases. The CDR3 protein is CASSQDVGRGEAFF. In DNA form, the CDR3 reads TGCGCCAGCAGCCAAGATGTGGGCCGCGGGGAAGCTTTCTTT.

The CDR3 sequence is CASSPSYHEQFF. The CDR3 DNA reads TGTGCCAGCAGCCCCTCCTATCATGAGCAGTTCTTC. The chain couples TRBV27 to TRBJ2-1; D gene unclear. V was cut by 6 bases and J by 8 bases, with 11 bases left in between. CDR1 and CDR2 (germline): MNHEY, SMNVEV (reference sequence). CDR3 length: 12 amino acids.

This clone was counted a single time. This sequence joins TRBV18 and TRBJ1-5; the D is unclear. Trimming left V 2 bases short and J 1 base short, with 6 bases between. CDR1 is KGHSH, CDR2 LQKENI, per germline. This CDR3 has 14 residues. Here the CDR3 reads CASSPKESNQPQHF. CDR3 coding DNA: TGTGCCAGCTCACCAAAGGAGAGCAATCAGCCCCAGCATTTT.

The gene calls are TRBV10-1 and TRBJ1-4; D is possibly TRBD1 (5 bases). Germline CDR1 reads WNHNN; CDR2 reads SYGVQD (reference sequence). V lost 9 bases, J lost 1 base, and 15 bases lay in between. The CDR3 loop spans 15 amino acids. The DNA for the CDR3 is TGCGCCAGAAACCAGGGTGTTGGAACTAATGAAAAACTGTTTTTT. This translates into CARNQGVGTNEKLFF.

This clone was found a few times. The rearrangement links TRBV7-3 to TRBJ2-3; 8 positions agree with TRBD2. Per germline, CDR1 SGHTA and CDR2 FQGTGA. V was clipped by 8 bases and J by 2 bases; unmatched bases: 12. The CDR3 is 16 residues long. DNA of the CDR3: TGTGCCAGCGGCCTGGGGGCTAGCGGGTTCACAGATACGCAGTATTTT. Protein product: CASGLGASGFTDTQYF.

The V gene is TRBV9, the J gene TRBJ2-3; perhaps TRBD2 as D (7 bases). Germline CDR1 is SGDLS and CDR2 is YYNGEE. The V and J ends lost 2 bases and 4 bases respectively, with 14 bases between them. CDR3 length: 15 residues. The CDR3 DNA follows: TGTGCCAGCAGCGTGGGGGGGGGCAGCTCAGATACGCAGTATTTT. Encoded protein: CASSVGGGSSDTQYF.